A selection of T cell receptor beta chains follows, all from one sample in a study of tumor and adjacent non-tumor tissue in lung cancer. In TCRdb, the multiplex PCR reads were re-called with MiXCR into one record per CDR3 protein. The sample records over 40,000 distinct CDR3 sequences, roughly three fifths being singletons. Source material: distant non-tumor lung tissue. These receptors all stem from a woman in her thirties or forties with non-small cell lung cancer. Both conserved end residues are part of each CDR3. D genes are given only for firm matches. The size entry is marked missing in some rows and otherwise reads once, few, many or a size class.

TRBJ2-1	TRBV20-1	.	.	TGCAGGCCCGTTGGGAGTGGTATCATCTCCTACAATGAGCAGTTCTTC	CRPVGSGIISYNEQFF
TRBJ2-5	TRBV27	.	TRBD2	TGTGCCAGCAACGGGGGGGCGGCAAAGACCCAGTACTTC	CASNGGAAKTQYF
TRBJ2-2	TRBV24-1	once	.	TGCGCCACCAGTGAGGACAGCCACACCGGGGAGCTGTTTTTT	CATSEDSHTGELFF
TRBJ2-1	TRBV11-2	.	.	TGTGCCAGCAGCCCGCGGGCGGGGTACAATGGGCAGTTCTTC	CASSPRAGYNGQFF
TRBJ2-5	TRBV29-1	once	.	TGCAGCGTTGCGCTGGGGGAGAGCCAAGAGACCCAGTACTTC	CSVALGESQETQYF
TRBJ2-2	TRBV6-6	many	.	TGTGCCAGCAGTTACTCGACAGGCACCGGGGAGCTGTTTTTT	CASSYSTGTGELFF
TRBJ1-2	TRBV7-9	.	.	TGTGCCAGCAGCTTCGCCGAGAGAGTTGGCGGCTACACCTTC	CASSFAERVGGYTF
TRBJ1-6	TRBV7-9	.	.	TGTGCCAGCAGGTCAGACGGCGGAAATCCACCACTCCACTTT	CASRSDGGNPPLHF
TRBJ2-5	TRBV29-1	.	.	TGCAGCGTTCTGGAGGGCCCTGATGCCCAGTACTTC	CSVLEGPDAQYF
TRBJ2-3	TRBV12-3/TRBV12-4	many	TRBD2	TGTGCCAGCAGTGAAGCGGACGGCGGGGGGCCATCCTATCCTTCGGATACGCAGTATTTT	CASSEADGGGPSYPSDTQYF
TRBJ1-4	TRBV20-1	many	TRBD1	TGCAGTGCTGAGCCTGCCGGGACAGGGTATGCAACTAATGAAAAACTGTTTTTT	CSAEPAGTGYATNEKLFF
TRBJ2-3	TRBV5-1	many	.	TGCGCCAGCAGCTTGGTTCGGGCAGATTCGCAGTATTTT	CASSLVRADSQYF
TRBJ2-3	TRBV6-6	.	TRBD1	TGTGCCAGCAGTTACGGGACAGGGGACAATCAGCCCCAGTATTTT	CASSYGTGDNQPQYF
TRBJ2-1	TRBV6-5	medium-sized	.	TGTGCCAGCAGCCGGACCTCGTGGGACAATGAGCAGTTCTTC	CASSRTSWDNEQFF
TRBJ2-1	TRBV11-1	.	.	TGTGCCAGCAGCCCGACGGTTAACCGGTACAATGAGCAGTTCTTC	CASSPTVNRYNEQFF
TRBJ2-3	TRBV4-1	.	.	TGTGCGATCAGCCATCCGAACACAGATACGCAGTATTTT	CAISHPNTDTQYF
TRBJ2-3	TRBV19	few	TRBD2	TGTGCCACCAGGGAGTCAGCGGGGGACGCAGATACGCAGTATTTT	CATRESAGDADTQYF
TRBJ2-5	TRBV11-2	.	.	TGTGCCAGCAGCCTATGCCTAGGCCAAGAGACCCAGTACTTC	CASSLCLGQETQYF